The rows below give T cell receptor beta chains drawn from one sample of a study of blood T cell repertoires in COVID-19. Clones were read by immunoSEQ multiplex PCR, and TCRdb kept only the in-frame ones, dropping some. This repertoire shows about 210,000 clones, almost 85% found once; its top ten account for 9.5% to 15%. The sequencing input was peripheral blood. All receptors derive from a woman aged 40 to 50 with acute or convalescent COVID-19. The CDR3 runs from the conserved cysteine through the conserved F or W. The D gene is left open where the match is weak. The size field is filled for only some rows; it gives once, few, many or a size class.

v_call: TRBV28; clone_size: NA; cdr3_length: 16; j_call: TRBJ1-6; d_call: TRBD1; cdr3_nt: TGTGCCAGCAGTGTCCCTAGGACAGGGCCTAATTCACCCCTCCACTTT; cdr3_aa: CASSVPRTGPNSPLHF
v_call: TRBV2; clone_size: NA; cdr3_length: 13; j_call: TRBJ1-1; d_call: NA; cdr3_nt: TGTGCCAGCAGGCGGGACTTAGACACTGAAGCTTTCTTT; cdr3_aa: CASRRDLDTEAFF
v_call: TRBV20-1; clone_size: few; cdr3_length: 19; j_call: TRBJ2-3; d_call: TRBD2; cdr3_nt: TGCAGTGCTAGTATGGGGATGGGACTAGCGGGGGCTAGCACAGATACGCAGTATTTT; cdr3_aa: CSASMGMGLAGASTDTQYF
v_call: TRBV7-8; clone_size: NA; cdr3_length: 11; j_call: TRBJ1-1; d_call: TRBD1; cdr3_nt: TGTGCCAGCAGCTTGACAGGGGTAGCTTTCTTT; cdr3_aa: CASSLTGVAFF
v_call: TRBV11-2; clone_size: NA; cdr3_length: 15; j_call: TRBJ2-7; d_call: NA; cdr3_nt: TGTGCCAGCAGCCCCCCCCATGACAGTTCCTACGAGCAGTACTTC; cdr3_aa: CASSPPHDSSYEQYF
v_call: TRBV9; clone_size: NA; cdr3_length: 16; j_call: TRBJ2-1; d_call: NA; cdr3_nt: TGTGCCAGCAGCGTACTGGCGGGCCTCCCGTTCAATGAGCAGTTCTTC; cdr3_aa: CASSVLAGLPFNEQFF
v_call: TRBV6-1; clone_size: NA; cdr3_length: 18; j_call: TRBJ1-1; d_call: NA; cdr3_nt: TGTGCCAGCAGTGAACCTATGTCAGGGGATAGCATGAACACTGAAGCTTTCTTT; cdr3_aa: CASSEPMSGDSMNTEAFF
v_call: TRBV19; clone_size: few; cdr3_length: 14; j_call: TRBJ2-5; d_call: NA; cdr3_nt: TGTGCCAGTAGTACCCCGTCGCCCGGGGGGACCCAGTACTTC; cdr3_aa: CASSTPSPGGTQYF
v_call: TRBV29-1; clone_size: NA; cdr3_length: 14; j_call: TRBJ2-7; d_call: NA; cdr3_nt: TGCAGCGTTGCCCGGACCTTCGGACGGGGCGAGCAGTACTTC; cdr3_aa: CSVARTFGRGEQYF
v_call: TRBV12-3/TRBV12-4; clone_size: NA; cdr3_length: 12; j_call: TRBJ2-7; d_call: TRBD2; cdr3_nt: TGTGCCAGCAGGCCGGGACTAGCGGAGCAGTACTTC; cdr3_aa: CASRPGLAEQYF
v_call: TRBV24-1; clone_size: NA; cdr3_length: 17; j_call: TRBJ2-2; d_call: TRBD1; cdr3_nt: TGTGCCACCAGTGAGGCGGGACAGGGACCGAACACCGGGGAGCTGTTTTTT; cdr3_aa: CATSEAGQGPNTGELFF
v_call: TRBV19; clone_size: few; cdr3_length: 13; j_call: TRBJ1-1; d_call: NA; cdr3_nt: TGTGCCAGTTTCGGCGACATGAACACTGAAGCTTTCTTT; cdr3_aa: CASFGDMNTEAFF
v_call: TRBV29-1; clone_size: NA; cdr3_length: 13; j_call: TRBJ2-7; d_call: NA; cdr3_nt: TGCAGCGTTTCAGGGACATCCTCCTACGAGCAGTACTTC; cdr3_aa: CSVSGTSSYEQYF
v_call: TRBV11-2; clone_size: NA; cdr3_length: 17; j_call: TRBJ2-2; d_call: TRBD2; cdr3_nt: TGTGCCAGCAGCTTAGGGGGGGGGACCCTAAGGGCCGGGGAGCTGTTTTTT; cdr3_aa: CASSLGGGTLRAGELFF